The T cell receptor beta chain described here comes from a study of blood T cells in healthy people across ages. The V end lost 8 bases, the J end lost 1 base, and 13 bases lay between the germline ends. Per the germline V gene, CDR1 is MDHEN and CDR2 is SYDVKM. This CDR3 spans 14 amino acids. Findings of the study overall: Both naive CD4+ cell counts and diversity were greater in long-lived donors than in aged donors. Strong correlation existed between TCR beta diversity and naive T cell percentage.

A sample-barcoded 5' primer and a J-beta primer mix were used in a second PCR of roughly 6 to 12 cycles. TCRdb recomputed calls from the 5' RACE reads with MiXCR, one row per CDR3 protein. The sample records 850,000 to 1,000,000 distinct CDR3 sequences, roughly 51% being singletons. About this clonotype itself: The antigen is not known.

The receptor comes from a woman in her sixties in good health. The V call is TRBV28, the J call TRBJ2-3; D might be TRBD2 (7 bases). Sequencing was carried out using blood. Here the CDR3 reads CASGGGSGTDTQYF. The DNA for the CDR3 is TGTGCCAGCGGGGGGGGCAGTGGCACAGATACGCAGTATTTT. Full variable domain (missing parts from reference TRBV28 and TRBJ2-3): DVKVTQSSRYLVKRTGEKVFLECVQDMDHENMFWYRQDPGLGLRLIYFSYDVKMKEKGDIPEGYSVSREKKERFSLILESASTNQTSMYLCASGGGSGTDTQYFGPGTRLTVL.